The 21 T cell receptor beta chains reported below all come from one sample, sequenced in a study of Tregs in tolerant kidney transplant recipients. Sequencing used immunoSEQ multiplex PCR; TCRdb keeps in-frame clones, though not all of them. The sample consists of just under 45,000 clones, just under 97% of them appearing once. These receptors' antigens are unknown. Sequenced: Tregs from blood cultured with allogeneic cells. These receptors all stem from a human donor in good health.

V is TRBV5-1 and J is TRBJ1-2; D not resolved. The germline V gene encodes CDR1 SGHRS and CDR2 YFSETQ. CDR3 size: 17 residues. With 0 bases removed from V and 1 base from J, the gap between germline ends came to 16 bases. The CDR3 DNA reads TGCGCCAGCAGCTTGGAAGGGATCCGTTTCGGTAACTATGGCTACACCTTC. This gives the protein CASSLEGIRFGNYGYTF.

The rearrangement uses TRBV27 and TRBJ1-6; 7 bases map to TRBD1. This CDR3 spans 13 amino acids. Trimming removed 5 bases from V and 13 bases from J; junction bases left unmatched: 8. Germline loops: CDR1 MNHEY, CDR2 SMNVEV (reference sequence). The CDR3 DNA reads TGTGCCAGCAGTCCCCGGACAGGCCAGCCCCTCCACTTT. Amino acid sequence: CASSPRTGQPLHF.

V is TRBV7-8 and J is TRBJ2-2; D unresolved. CDR1 and CDR2 (germline): SGHVS, FQNEAQ. With 6 bases removed from V and 1 base from J, the gap between germline ends came to 9 bases. CDR3 size: 14 residues. CDR3 protein: CASRKQMNTGELFF. The DNA of the CDR3 is TGTGCCAGCAGGAAGCAGATGAACACCGGGGAGCTGTTTTTT.

This sequence joins TRBV6-1 and TRBJ2-7, with unresolved D. The CDR3 is 12 amino acids. V was shortened by 8 bases and J by 2 bases, with 10 bases between the two germline ends. Germline loops: CDR1 MNHNS, CDR2 SASEGT. Here the CDR3 DNA reads TGTGCCAGCGGAACCCAAACCTACGAGCAGTACTTC. Translating gives CASGTQTYEQYF.

This chain joins TRBV5-4 and TRBJ2-1, with 8 nucleotides matching TRBD1. Germline loops: CDR1 SGHNT, CDR2 YYREEE (reference sequence). With V trimmed by 0 bases and J by 7 bases, 6 bases remained unmatched. The CDR3 length is 15 residues. CDR3 DNA sequence: TGTGCCAGCAGCTTGGACTCTCGACAGGGGAATGAGCAGTTCTTC. This gives the protein CASSLDSRQGNEQFF.

In its sample, this clone was seen a few times. The J gene is TRBJ2-4, the V gene TRBV6-6; the D is unclear. The V gene's germline CDR1 is MNHNY and CDR2 SVGAGI (reference sequence). V shed 2 bases and J shed 0 bases, with 8 bases lying between them. The CDR3 is made up of 15 amino acids. Here the CDR3 DNA reads TGTGCCAGCAGTTACAGGCAGATAGCCAAAAACATTCAGTACTTC. It translates to CASSYRQIAKNIQYF.

The count of this clone is one. The gene calls are TRBV7-9 and TRBJ1-4; unclear D gene. The CDR3 contains 17 residues. From germline, CDR1 is SEHNR and CDR2 FQNEAQ (reference sequence). The V end lost 3 bases, the J end lost 0 bases, and 14 bases lay between the germline ends. CDR3 amino acids: CASSLDLRIATNEKLFF. CDR3 nucleotide sequence: TGTGCCAGCAGCTTGGACCTTAGAATTGCAACTAATGAAAAACTGTTTTTT. Full variable domain (rest looked up from reference TRBV7-9 and TRBJ1-4): DTGVSQNPRHKITKRGQNVTFRCDPISEHNRLYWYRQTLGQGPEFLTYFQNEAQLEKSRLLSDRFSAERPKGSFSTLEIQRTEQGDSAMYLCASSLDLRIATNEKLFFGSGTQLSVL.

This sequence joins TRBV29-1 and TRBJ1-2; no clear D gene. The CDR3 has 14 residues. The V and J ends lost 0 bases and 5 bases respectively, with 13 bases between them. Germline V gene sequence: CDR1 SQVTM, CDR2 ANQGSEA. This chain's CDR3 is CSVEDQTNGYGYTF. CDR3 nucleotide sequence: TGCAGCGTTGAAGATCAGACCAATGGGTATGGCTACACCTTC.

This rearrangement joins TRBV19 to TRBJ2-1; TRBD2 matches at 11 bases. There are 16 residues in the CDR3. V shed 6 bases, J shed 10 bases, and the junction held 14 bases outside the gene matches. Per the germline V gene, CDR1 is LNHDA and CDR2 is SQIVND (reference sequence). The DNA for the CDR3 is TGTGCCAGTAGCCGATTACTAGCGGGAGAGGTTCGGGAGCAGTTCTTC. As protein: CASSRLLAGEVREQFF.

The chain combines TRBV14 with TRBJ1-1; D unclear. Germline V gene lookup returns CDR1 SGHDN and CDR2 FVKESK. The CDR3 runs 13 residues. Trimming stripped 0 bases from V and 3 bases from J, with 5 bases between. The CDR3 sequence: CASSQEPYTEAFF. CDR3 DNA: TGTGCCAGCAGCCAAGAGCCCTACACTGAAGCTTTCTTT.

This chain links TRBV7-3 with TRBJ2-1; D is tentatively TRBD1 or TRBD2 (5 bases each). The CDR3 consists of 15 residues. Germline V gene lookup returns CDR1 SGHTA and CDR2 FQGTGA. V shed 6 bases and J shed 6 bases, with 18 bases lying between them. The CDR3 is CASSSTRGDVNEQFF. The CDR3 bases are TGTGCCAGCAGTTCAACGAGGGGAGACGTCAATGAGCAGTTCTTC.

The chain links TRBV5-8 to TRBJ1-4; TRBD1 agrees at 11 bases. The length of the CDR3 is 17 residues. V lost 2 bases and J lost 1; bases outside the gene matches: 4. In germline, CDR1 is SGHTS, CDR2 YDEGEE. CDR3 sequence: CASSFGQGAGTNEKLFF. CDR3 nucleotides: TGTGCCAGCAGCTTCGGACAGGGGGCAGGAACTAATGAAAAACTGTTTTTT.

The rearrangement uses TRBV6-5 and TRBJ2-3; D is possibly TRBD1 (5 bases). Trimming cost V 2 bases and J 1 base, with 13 bases left between them. The CDR3 runs 16 residues. The germline V gene encodes CDR1 MNHEY and CDR2 SVGAGI. In nucleotides, the CDR3 is TGTGCCAGCAGTTACCTCCGAGTAGGGGGCACAGATACGCAGTATTTT. This codes for CASSYLRVGGTDTQYF.

The chain employs TRBV7-6 and TRBJ2-7; D is possibly TRBD1 (6 bases). The CDR3 is 12 residues long. Trimming stripped 2 bases from V and 5 bases from J, with 7 bases between. Germline CDR1 is SGHVS and CDR2 is FNYEAQ. CDR3 protein: CASSLQGNEQYF. DNA of the CDR3: TGTGCCAGCAGCTTACAGGGGAACGAGCAGTACTTC.

This chain links TRBV5-1 with TRBJ2-3; a possible D gene is TRBD2 (6 bases). V was cut by 0 bases and J by 0 bases, with 8 bases left in between. This CDR3 is built from 15 residues. The germline V gene has CDR1 SGHRS and CDR2 YFSETQ. The CDR3 spells CASSLAAGSTDTQYF. CDR3 nucleotides: TGCGCCAGCAGCTTGGCTGCGGGGAGCACAGATACGCAGTATTTT.

The CDR3 region is CASSRGGAEETYEQYF. CDR3 nucleotide sequence: TGTGCCAGTAGCCGGGGGGGCGCAGAGGAGACCTACGAGCAGTACTTC. The chain combines TRBV19 with TRBJ2-7; 8 nucleotides align to TRBD2. The CDR3 extends over 16 amino acids. CDR1 is LNHDA and CDR2 is SQIVND in the germline V gene (reference sequence). Trimming took 6 bases from V and 2 from J; bases not matched to a gene: 12.

The chain uses TRBV6-5 and TRBJ1-2; D perhaps matches TRBD1 (6 bases). The germline V gene encodes CDR1 MNHEY and CDR2 SVGAGI. V dropped 7 bases and J dropped 4 bases, with 19 bases sitting between them. This CDR3 contains 15 residues. The CDR3 sequence is CASNPWQGQPYGYTF. The CDR3 DNA sequence: TGTGCCAGCAACCCGTGGCAGGGGCAACCCTATGGCTACACCTTC.

The gene calls are TRBV6-5 and TRBJ1-3; D unresolved. The CDR3 extends over 13 amino acids. Germline assignment: CDR1 MNHEY and CDR2 SVGAGI. The ends were cut back, 2 bases at V and 2 bases at J, with 4 bases in the middle. The CDR3 region has the DNA TGTGCCAGCAGTTACGACACTGGAAACACCATATATTTT. Protein: CASSYDTGNTIYF.

The chain joins TRBV11-1 to TRBJ2-1; 10 positions agree with TRBD1. This CDR3 comprises 18 residues. With 5 bases clipped from V and 1 base from J, the junction kept 11 bases outside the gene matches. Looked up from germline, CDR1 is SGHAT and CDR2 is FQDESV (reference sequence). The CDR3 nucleotides read TGTGCCAGCAGCGGTTCCGCGGGACAGGGGAATTCCTACAATGAGCAGTTCTTC. It translates to CASSGSAGQGNSYNEQFF.

This chain uses TRBV30 with TRBJ1-5; D remains ambiguous. CDR1 is GTSNPN and CDR2 is SVGIG in the germline V gene (reference sequence). The CDR3 is 14 residues long. V gave up 2 bases and J gave up 5 bases, with 13 bases separating them. The CDR3 coding sequence is TGTGCCTGGAGTTCCTTAAGCCAGGATCAGCCCCAGCATTTT. This translates into CAWSSLSQDQPQHF.

The rearrangement links TRBV19 to TRBJ2-7; D may be TRBD2 (5 bases). The V end was cut by 6 bases, the J end by 1 base, with 13 bases between. The germline V gene encodes CDR1 LNHDA and CDR2 SQIVND (reference sequence). The CDR3 has 14 amino acids. The CDR3 sequence is CASRGSGSSYEQYF. In nucleotides, the CDR3 is TGTGCCAGTAGAGGGAGCGGTTCTTCCTACGAGCAGTACTTC.